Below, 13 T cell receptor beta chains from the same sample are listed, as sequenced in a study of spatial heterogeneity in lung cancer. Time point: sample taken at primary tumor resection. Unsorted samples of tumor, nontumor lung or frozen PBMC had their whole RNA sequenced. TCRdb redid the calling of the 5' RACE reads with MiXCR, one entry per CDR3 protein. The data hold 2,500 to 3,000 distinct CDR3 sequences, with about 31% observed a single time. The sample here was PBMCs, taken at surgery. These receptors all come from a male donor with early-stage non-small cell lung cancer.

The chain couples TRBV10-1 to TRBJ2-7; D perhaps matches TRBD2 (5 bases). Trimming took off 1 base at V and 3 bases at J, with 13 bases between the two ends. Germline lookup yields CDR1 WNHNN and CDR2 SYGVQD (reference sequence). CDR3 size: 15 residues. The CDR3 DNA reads TGCGCCAGCAGTGAGTATGCAGGACTCTTCTACGAGCAGTACTTC. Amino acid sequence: CASSEYAGLFYEQYF.

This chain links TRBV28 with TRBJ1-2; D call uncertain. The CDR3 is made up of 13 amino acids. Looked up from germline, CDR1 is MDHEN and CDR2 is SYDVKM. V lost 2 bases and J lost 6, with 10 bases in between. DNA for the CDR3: TGTGCCAGCAGTTTAGATGGAATTGATGGCTACACCTTC. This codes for CASSLDGIDGYTF.

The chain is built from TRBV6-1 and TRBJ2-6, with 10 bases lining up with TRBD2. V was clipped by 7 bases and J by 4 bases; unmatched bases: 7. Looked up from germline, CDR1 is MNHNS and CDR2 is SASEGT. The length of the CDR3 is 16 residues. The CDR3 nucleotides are TGTGCCAGCAATAGCCTAGCGGGGGCAGGGGCCAACGTCCTGACTTTC. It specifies CASNSLAGAGANVLTF.

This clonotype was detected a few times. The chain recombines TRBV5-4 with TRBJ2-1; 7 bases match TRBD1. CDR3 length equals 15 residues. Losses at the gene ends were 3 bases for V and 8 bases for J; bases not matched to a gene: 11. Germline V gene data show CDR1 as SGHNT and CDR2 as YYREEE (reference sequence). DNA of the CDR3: TGTGCCAGCAGCTCCATAGACAGGGTCGGCGATGAGCAGTTCTTC. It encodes CASSSIDRVGDEQFF.

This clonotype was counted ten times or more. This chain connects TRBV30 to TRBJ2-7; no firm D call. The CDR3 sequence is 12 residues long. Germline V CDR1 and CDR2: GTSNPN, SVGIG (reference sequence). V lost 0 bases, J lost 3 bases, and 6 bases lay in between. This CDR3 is CAWSVSDYEQYF. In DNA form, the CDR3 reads TGTGCCTGGAGTGTATCGGACTACGAGCAGTACTTC.

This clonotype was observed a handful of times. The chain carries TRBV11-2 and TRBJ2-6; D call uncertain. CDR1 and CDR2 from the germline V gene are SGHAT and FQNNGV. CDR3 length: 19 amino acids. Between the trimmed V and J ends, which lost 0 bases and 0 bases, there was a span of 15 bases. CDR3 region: CASSLDPRRIRSGANVLTF. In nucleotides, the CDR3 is TGTGCCAGCAGCTTAGACCCCAGGCGGATACGCTCTGGGGCCAACGTCCTGACTTTC.

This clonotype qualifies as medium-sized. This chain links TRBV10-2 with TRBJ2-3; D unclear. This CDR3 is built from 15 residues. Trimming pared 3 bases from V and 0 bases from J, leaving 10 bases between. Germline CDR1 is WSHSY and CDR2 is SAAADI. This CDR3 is CASSDATRSTDTQYF. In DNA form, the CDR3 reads TGCGCCAGCAGTGATGCAACCCGTAGCACAGATACGCAGTATTTT.

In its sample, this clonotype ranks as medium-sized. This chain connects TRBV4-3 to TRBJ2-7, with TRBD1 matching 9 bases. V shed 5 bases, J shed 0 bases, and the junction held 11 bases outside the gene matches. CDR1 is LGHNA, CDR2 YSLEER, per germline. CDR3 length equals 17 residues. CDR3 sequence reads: CASSKPPGQGLSYEQYF. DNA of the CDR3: TGCGCCAGCAGCAAGCCACCGGGACAGGGACTCTCCTACGAGCAGTACTTC.

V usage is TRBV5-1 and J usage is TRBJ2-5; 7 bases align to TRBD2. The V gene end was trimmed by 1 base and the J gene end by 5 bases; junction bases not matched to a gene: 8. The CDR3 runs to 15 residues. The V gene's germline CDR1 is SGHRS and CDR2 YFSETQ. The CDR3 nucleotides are TGCGCCAGCAGCTTGCAGGGTCCAGCGGGGGAGACCCAGTACTTC. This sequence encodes CASSLQGPAGETQYF.

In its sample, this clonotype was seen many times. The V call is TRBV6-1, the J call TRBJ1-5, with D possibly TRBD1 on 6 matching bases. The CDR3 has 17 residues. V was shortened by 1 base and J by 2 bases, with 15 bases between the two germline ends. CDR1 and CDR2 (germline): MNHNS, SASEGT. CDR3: CASSEDAWGAGNQPQHF. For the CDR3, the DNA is TGTGCCAGCAGTGAAGATGCATGGGGGGCTGGCAATCAGCCCCAGCATTTT.

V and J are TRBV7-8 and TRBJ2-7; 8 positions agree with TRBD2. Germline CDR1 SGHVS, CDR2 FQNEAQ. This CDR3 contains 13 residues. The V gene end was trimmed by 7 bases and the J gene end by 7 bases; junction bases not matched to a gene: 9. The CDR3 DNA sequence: TGTGCCAGCACCCAAATACGGGGGGGAGAGCAGTACTTC. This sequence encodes CASTQIRGGEQYF.

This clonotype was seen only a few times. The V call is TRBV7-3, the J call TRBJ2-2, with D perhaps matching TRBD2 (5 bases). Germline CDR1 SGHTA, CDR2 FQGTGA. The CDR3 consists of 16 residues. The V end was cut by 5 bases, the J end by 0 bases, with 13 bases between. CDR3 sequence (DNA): TGTGCCAGCAGCCCCGGCGGGCACGCGAACACCGGGGAGCTGTTTTTT. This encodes CASSPGGHANTGELFF.

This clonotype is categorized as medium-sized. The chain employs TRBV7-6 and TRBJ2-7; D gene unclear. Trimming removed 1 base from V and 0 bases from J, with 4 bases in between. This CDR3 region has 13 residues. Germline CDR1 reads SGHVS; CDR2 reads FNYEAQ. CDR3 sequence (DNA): TGTGCCAGCAGCTTAGGCCCCTCCTACGAGCAGTACTTC. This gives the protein CASSLGPSYEQYF. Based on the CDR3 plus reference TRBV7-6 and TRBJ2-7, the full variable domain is GAGVSQSPRYKVTKRGQDVALRCDPISGHVSLYWYRQALGQGPEFLTYFNYEAQQDKSGLPNDRFSAERPEGSISTLTIQRTEQRDSAMYRCASSLGPSYEQYFGPGTRLTVT.